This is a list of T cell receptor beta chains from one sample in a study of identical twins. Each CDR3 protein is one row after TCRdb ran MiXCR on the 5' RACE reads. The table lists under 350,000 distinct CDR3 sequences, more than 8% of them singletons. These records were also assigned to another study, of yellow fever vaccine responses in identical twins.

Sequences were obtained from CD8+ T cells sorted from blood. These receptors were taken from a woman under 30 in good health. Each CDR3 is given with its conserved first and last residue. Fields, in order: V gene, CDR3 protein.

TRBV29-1	CSVALNTEAFF
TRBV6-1	CASSTNRSPQETQYF
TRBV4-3	CASSERTADTQYF
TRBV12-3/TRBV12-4	CASSFVGNTGELFF
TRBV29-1	CSVELAEIEEETQYF
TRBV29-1	CSVEDPIEWLGVEETQYF
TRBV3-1	CASSLDRVNTEAFF
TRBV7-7	CASSLAPENEQFF
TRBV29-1	CSVDSGGTYEQYF
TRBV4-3	CASSQDRGSTVYEQYF
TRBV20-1	CSARDIRQETYEQYF
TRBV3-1	CASSQFRGANTDTQYF
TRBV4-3	CASSQDQGHSYEQYF
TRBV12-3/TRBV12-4	CASRAILGDEQYF
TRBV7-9	CASSPWSGKSSYNEQFF
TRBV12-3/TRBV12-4	CASSRDSVSYEQYF
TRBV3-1	CASSQGTSGTETQYF
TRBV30	CAWSVAGSYNEQFF
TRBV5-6	CASSYISGAEQFF
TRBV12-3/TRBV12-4	CASSPLGLAGAPTYEQYF
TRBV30	CAWSVGGSYNEQFF
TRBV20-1	CSARGGEWSEQYF
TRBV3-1	CASSRTGWAYEQYF
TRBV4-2	CASSQDPGTSGGYGTDTQYF
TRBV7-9	CASSRTSAPNTGELFF
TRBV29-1	CSGTSALYNEQFF
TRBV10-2	CASLDRVWEQFF